What follows are 29 T cell receptor beta chains derived from one specimen sequenced in a study of vaccination effects on CD4 cells after COVID-19. No antigen is known for these receptors. Pools of viral peptides were used by the ViraFEST assay to expand antigen-specific CD4+ T cells ahead of sequencing. Following 10 days of culture, CD4+ T cells were isolated. Each person got two doses of an mRNA SARS-CoV-2 vaccine, BNT162b2 or mRNA-1273. TCRdb's table, derived via immunoSEQ multiplex PCR, lists solely in-frame clones and lacks some. The sample has tens of thousands of clones, around 70% seen once. The sample was CD4+ T cells from PBMCs cultured with HCoV-229E spike peptides, taken after COVID-19 vaccination. These receptors came from a human donor who received a COVID-19 vaccine.

The chain has TRBV5-4 and TRBJ2-3, with 11 bases matching TRBD2. The CDR3 length is 16 residues. Germline V CDR1 and CDR2: SGHNT, YYREEE (reference sequence). The V segment lost 1 base and the J segment 4 bases; nucleotides outside the gene matches: 5. The CDR3 here is CASSLHSGGASDTQYF. CDR3 DNA sequence: TGTGCCAGCAGCTTGCATAGCGGGGGGGCCTCAGATACGCAGTATTTT.

The chain employs TRBV18 and TRBJ1-2; D not certain. This CDR3 is built from 14 residues. Germline V lookup: CDR1 KGHSH, CDR2 LQKENI. V was clipped by 0 bases and J by 4 bases, with 9 bases between them. The CDR3 loop is CASSPPGFTYGYTF. DNA of the CDR3: TGTGCCAGCTCACCACCAGGGTTTACCTATGGCTACACCTTC. Combining the CDR3 with reference TRBV18 and TRBJ1-2 gives the whole variable domain NAGVMQNPRHLVRRRGQEARLRCSPMKGHSHVYWYRQLPEEGLKFMVYLQKENIIDESGMPKERFSAEFPKEGPSILRIQQVVRGDSAAYFCASSPPGFTYGYTFGSGTRLTVV.

The table lists this clone with a count of one. The chain employs TRBV5-1 and TRBJ2-5; 10 bases are shared with TRBD1. J was trimmed by 3 bases and V by 0 bases; bases with no gene match: 2. This CDR3 region has 15 residues. CDR1 is SGHRS, CDR2 YFSETQ, per germline. The CDR3 coding sequence is TGCGCCAGCAGCTTGGCCGGGACAGGGGAAGAGACCCAGTACTTC. Amino acids: CASSLAGTGEETQYF.

The sample holds a few counts of this clone. The chain couples TRBV5-1 to TRBJ1-2; D gene unclear. Germline CDR1 is SGHRS and CDR2 is YFSETQ. The CDR3 spans 14 residues. Trimming took 3 bases from V and 7 from J, leaving 16 bases between them. CDR3 sequence reads: CASSSNNGGSGYTF. In DNA form, the CDR3 reads TGCGCCAGCAGCTCCAACAACGGAGGGAGTGGCTACACCTTC.

The V and J genes are TRBV7-3 and TRBJ2-5, with 7 nucleotides matching TRBD1. The CDR3 length is 15 residues. V shed 2 bases, J shed 3 bases, and the junction held 6 bases outside the gene matches. CDR1 is SGHTA, CDR2 FQGTGA, per germline. The CDR3 DNA follows: TGTGCCAGCAGCTTATTGGGTCAGGGGGAAGAGACCCAGTACTTC. As protein: CASSLLGQGEETQYF.

This rearrangement joins TRBV27 to TRBJ1-1; 9 bases align to TRBD1. The CDR3 runs to 14 residues. Losses at the gene ends were 3 bases for V and 4 bases for J; bases not matched to a gene: 3. CDR1 and CDR2 from the germline V gene are MNHEY and SMNVEV (reference sequence). The CDR3 DNA reads TGTGCCAGCAGTTTCGACAGGGGGGGCACTGAAGCTTTCTTT. This encodes CASSFDRGGTEAFF.

This clone was observed a single time. V gene TRBV29-1 combines with J gene TRBJ2-3; D is unresolved. This CDR3 region has 15 residues. Germline V gene data show CDR1 as SQVTM and CDR2 as ANQGSEA. Trimming removed 1 base from V and 0 bases from J, with 11 bases in between. The CDR3 loop is CSVEGMVSSTDTQYF. The CDR3 DNA sequence: TGCAGCGTTGAAGGAATGGTTTCTAGCACAGATACGCAGTATTTT.

The rearrangement uses TRBV5-1 and TRBJ2-5, with 9 nucleotides matching TRBD1. Per the germline V gene, CDR1 is SGHRS and CDR2 is YFSETQ. Trimming removed 7 bases from V and 5 bases from J; junction bases left unmatched: 9. CDR3 size: 14 residues. The DNA for the CDR3 is TGCGCCAGCGGACCCGGGACAGGGCGGGAGACCCAGTACTTC. Translating gives CASGPGTGRETQYF.

This clone was recorded a few times. This chain links TRBV27 with TRBJ1-6, with a possible D match to TRBD1 (6 bases). The CDR3 has 15 residues. Germline CDR1 is MNHEY and CDR2 is SMNVEV (reference sequence). The ends were cut back, 2 bases at V and 6 bases at J, with 11 bases in the middle. The CDR3 DNA is TGTGCCAGCAGTTTACGGCCAGGGGTTAATTCACCCCTCCACTTT. Amino acid sequence: CASSLRPGVNSPLHF.

The gene calls are TRBV5-6 and TRBJ2-7; either TRBD1 or TRBD2 may supply D (6 bases each). The CDR3 is 13 amino acids. CDR1 and CDR2 (germline): SGHDT, YYEEEE. CDR3 loop: CASSAFLGGQRDV. For the CDR3, the DNA is TGTGCCAGCAGCGCGTTTTTGGGGGGCCAAAGGGACGTC.

The rearrangement uses TRBV6-4 and TRBJ2-2; D is possibly TRBD2 (5 bases). V lost 3 bases and J 7 bases, leaving 18 bases between the germline ends. Germline V lookup: CDR1 MRHNA, CDR2 SNTAGT. The CDR3 runs to 16 residues. Here the CDR3 reads CASSDCRPVGSGELFF. The CDR3 DNA is TGTGCCAGCAGTGATTGTAGGCCAGTGGGGAGCGGGGAGCTGTTTTTT.

The gene calls are TRBV6-2 or TRBV6-3 and TRBJ2-3, with D possibly matching TRBD1 (5 bases). CDR1 and CDR2 from the germline V gene are MNHEY and SVGEGT. The CDR3 has 15 amino acids. Trimming removed 0 bases from V and 1 base from J, with 8 bases in between. The CDR3: CASSYSRERTDTQYF. DNA of the CDR3: TGTGCCAGCAGTTACTCCAGGGAACGCACAGATACGCAGTATTTT.

This chain links TRBV5-1 with TRBJ1-2; possibly TRBD1 for D (5 bases). Germline V lookup: CDR1 SGHRS, CDR2 YFSETQ. Trimming took off 0 bases at V and 6 bases at J, with 12 bases between the two ends. This CDR3 has 14 amino acids. CDR3 coding DNA: TGCGCCAGCAGCTTGGGCGGAGGGGCGGATGGCTACACCTTC. It encodes CASSLGGGADGYTF. The full variable domain, completed using reference TRBV5-1 and TRBJ1-2, is KAGVTQTPRYLIKTRGQQVTLSCSPISGHRSVSWYQQTPGQGLQFLFEYFSETQRNKGNFPGRFSGRQFSNSRSEMNVSTLELGDSALYLCASSLGGGADGYTFGSGTRLTVV.

As DNA, the CDR3 is TGTGCCAGCAGCTTGGAGGGGACTAGAGCCGCAGATACGCAGTATTTT. Protein product: CASSLEGTRAADTQYF. V gene TRBV5-4 combines with J gene TRBJ2-3; 8 positions match TRBD2. This CDR3 has 16 residues. Germline CDR1 SGHNT, CDR2 YYREEE (reference sequence). The V and J ends lost 0 bases and 4 bases, in that order; junction bases with no gene match: 7.

The J gene is TRBJ2-5, the V gene TRBV30; no clear D gene. The germline V gene encodes CDR1 GTSNPN and CDR2 SVGIG (reference sequence). Trimming stripped 8 bases from V and 3 bases from J, with 4 bases between. This CDR3 has 9 amino acids. DNA of the CDR3: TGTGCCGGAAAAGAGACCCAGTACTTC. This gives the protein CAGKETQYF.

V gene TRBV15 combines with J gene TRBJ1-3; the D is unclear. V was clipped by 3 bases and J by 4 bases, with 13 bases between them. The CDR3 is 15 residues long. The germline CDR1 and CDR2 sequences are LNHNV and YYDKDF (reference sequence). DNA of the CDR3: TGTGCCACCAGCAGTCCAACCGCAGGAGGAAACACCATATATTTT. Its translation is CATSSPTAGGNTIYF.

The chain couples TRBV5-1 to TRBJ2-2, with D hard to call. The germline V and J ends were trimmed by 2 bases and 5 bases, with 13 bases remaining between them. The CDR3 extends over 15 amino acids. Germline V CDR1 and CDR2: SGHRS, YFSETQ. The CDR3 region has the DNA TGCGCCAGCAGCTTACTTTTGGGTCGAACCGGGGAGCTGTTTTTT. Residues: CASSLLLGRTGELFF.

The chain carries TRBV15 and TRBJ2-7; D assignment may be TRBD1 or TRBD2 (5 bases each). Germline assignment: CDR1 LNHNV and CDR2 YYDKDF (reference sequence). V was shortened by 0 bases and J by 3 bases, with 12 bases between the two germline ends. The CDR3 spans 15 residues. CDR3 in amino acids: CATSRDGGLFYEQYV. The CDR3 DNA sequence: TGTGCCACCAGCAGAGATGGGGGATTATTCTACGAGCAGTACGTC.

The chain is built from TRBV21-1 and TRBJ2-4; the D call of TRBD2 is as the table states it, not checked on the DNA. TRBV21-1 is tagged as a pseudogene. The CDR3 runs to 18 residues. The CDR3 protein is CASSSPTGVIRGSVIQYF. In nucleotides, the CDR3 is TGTGCCAGCAGCAGCCCGACGGGGGTGATTAGGGGATCGGTTATTCAGTACTTC.

The rearrangement uses TRBV6-1 and TRBJ2-7, with D unclear. Per germline, CDR1 MNHNS and CDR2 SASEGT. The CDR3 sequence is 14 residues long. Trimming took 1 base from V and 2 from J, leaving 9 bases between them. CDR3 DNA: TGTGCCAGCAGTGAAGAGGGCGTCCCCTACGAGCAGTACGTC. Protein sequence: CASSEEGVPYEQYV.

This chain joins TRBV20-1 and TRBJ2-1; the match to TRBD2 covers 7 bases. The J segment lost 4 bases and the V segment lost 3 bases, leaving 6 bases of the junction unmatched. Germline CDR1 and CDR2: DFQATT and SNEGSKA (reference sequence). The CDR3 has 14 amino acids. The CDR3: CSASGRALYNEQFF. The CDR3, as DNA: TGCAGTGCTAGTGGGAGGGCGCTATACAATGAGCAGTTCTTC.

V is TRBV24-1 and J is TRBJ2-7; 9 nucleotides align to TRBD1. Trimming removed 9 bases from V and 5 bases from J; junction bases left unmatched: 13. Germline CDR1 reads KGHDR; CDR2 reads SFDVKD. The CDR3 loop spans 15 amino acids. The CDR3 DNA reads as TGTGCCACCGACGACCTCGAAGGGACAGGGCACGAGCAGTACGTC. Its protein product is CATDDLEGTGHEQYV.

The gene calls are TRBV6-2 or TRBV6-3 and TRBJ2-3; D gene uncertain. V was shortened by 2 bases and J by 3 bases, with 12 bases between the two germline ends. CDR3 length: 15 residues. Germline CDR1 MNHEY, CDR2 SVGEGT. The CDR3, as DNA: TGTGCCAGCAGTTACGACTTAGTAGGGACAGATACGCAGTATTTT. It is translated as CASSYDLVGTDTQYF.

This chain uses TRBV6-2 or TRBV6-3 with TRBJ2-3; tentative D call: TRBD1 (5 bases). The CDR3 covers 16 residues. Germline V gene lookup returns CDR1 MNHEY and CDR2 SVGEGT. Trimming stripped 2 bases from V and 1 base from J, with 13 bases between. The CDR3 DNA reads as TGTGCCAGCAGTTACCCCGCAGGGCTTCGCACAGATACGCAGTATTTT. It encodes CASSYPAGLRTDTQYF.

In its sample, this clone was seen a few times. The rearrangement uses TRBV7-9 and TRBJ2-7; D remains unclear. V lost 6 bases, J lost 0 bases, and 15 bases lay in between. There are 15 residues in the CDR3. Germline V gives CDR1 SEHNR, CDR2 FQNEAQ (reference sequence). DNA of the CDR3: TGTGCCAGCAGTTACCCCCCCCAAAGCTCCTACGAGCAGTACGTC. It encodes CASSYPPQSSYEQYV.

The chain uses TRBV30 and TRBJ2-6, with D tentatively TRBD1 (6 bases). Germline CDR1 GTSNPN, CDR2 SVGIG (reference sequence). Between the trimmed V and J ends, which lost 2 bases and 2 bases, there was a span of 16 bases. The CDR3 covers 17 residues. The CDR3 reads CAWSRAGVLAGANVLTF. The CDR3 DNA reads as TGTGCCTGGAGTCGGGCAGGGGTTTTGGCTGGGGCCAACGTCCTGACTTTC.

This clone was detected only a few times. This sequence joins TRBV19 and TRBJ2-2, with 9 bases matching TRBD2. The CDR3 is made up of 18 amino acids. Germline assignment: CDR1 LNHDA and CDR2 SQIVND (reference sequence). The ends lost 4 bases at V and 0 bases at J; junction bases unmatched: 9. The CDR3 DNA reads TGTGCCAGTAGTACTAAGCGGGGGGCCAACGCGAACACCGGGGAGCTGTTTTTT. Protein sequence: CASSTKRGANANTGELFF.

This clone occurred a few times. V is TRBV6-6 and J is TRBJ1-4, with 8 bases fitting TRBD1. The V gene end was trimmed by 4 bases and the J gene end by 7 bases; junction bases not matched to a gene: 11. In germline, CDR1 is MNHNY, CDR2 SVGAGI (reference sequence). This CDR3 comprises 16 residues. The CDR3 bases are TGTGCCAGCAGTTCCGGTGATCAGGGGGCTGGTGAAAAACTGTTTTTT. The encoded protein is CASSSGDQGAGEKLFF.

V usage is TRBV4-1 and J usage is TRBJ1-1; 11 bases align to TRBD1. V lost 0 bases and J lost 2; bases outside the gene matches: 17. This CDR3 is 21 amino acids long. Germline CDR1 is MGHRA and CDR2 is YSYEKL. The CDR3 nucleotides are TGCGCCAGCAGCCAAGACGAAGTTGGGACAGGGGGACCTCCTAAAAACACTGAAGCTTTCTTT. Translated, it gives CASSQDEVGTGGPPKNTEAFF.